In its sample, the clone carrying this T cell receptor beta chain was seen many times. A read error may produce the germline difference seen at one junction end. It was uncontrolled infection, other autoimmune disease, pregnancy or lactation that excluded patients. Isolation of PBMCs was performed on around 9.8 ml fresh peripheral blood. The CDR3 sequence is 17 residues long. CDR1 DFQATT and CDR2 SNEGSKA come from the germline V gene (reference sequence). TCR beta CDR3 regions were amplified from RNA transcripts. HTBI primers were employed in a first-round RT-PCR of the TCR CDR3. TCRdb re-called the multiplex PCR reads with MiXCR, one entry per CDR3 protein. The sample lists roughly 250,000 distinct CDR3 sequences, about 15% occurring once. This sample was taken from a study of T cells in Graves' hyperthyroidism and ophthalmopathy.

Sequencing input: blood. The rearrangement joins TRBV20-1 to TRBJ2-7; 8 nucleotides match TRBD2. The source of this sequence is a woman under 30 with Graves' ophthalmopathy. CDR3 nucleotide sequence: TGCAGTGCGAGAGGGGTGAAGAGCGGGAGAACCCTCTACGAGCAGTACTTC. This translates into CSARGVKSGRTLYEQYF.